The 4 T cell receptor beta chains given below trace back to one sample, sequenced in a study of shared clonotypes between healthy human individuals. The protocol was immunoSEQ multiplex PCR, while the TCRdb copy is restricted to in-frame clones and leaves out a portion. The sample records millions of clones, 85% to 95% being singletons. Sequencing used naive CD4+ T cells sorted from blood. Documented subset: CD45RA+ positively selected. The receptors stem from a man aged 18 to 30 in good health.

The V call is TRBV5-5, the J call TRBJ2-7; perhaps TRBD2 as D (5 bases). From germline, CDR1 is SGHKS and CDR2 YYEKEE (reference sequence). Trimming left V 4 bases short and J 6 bases short, with 20 bases between. The CDR3 consists of 15 residues. CDR3 amino acids: CASSTDAPGFSEQYF. CDR3 DNA sequence: TGTGCCAGCAGCACGGACGCCCCGGGGTTCTCCGAGCAGTACTTC.

The chain recombines TRBV18 with TRBJ1-2; 8 bases are shared with TRBD1. V shed 1 base, J shed 8 bases, and the junction held 18 bases outside the gene matches. The CDR3 extends over 18 amino acids. Germline V CDR1 and CDR2: KGHSH, LQKENI. CDR3 nucleotide sequence: TGTGCCAGCTCACCACAAAAGGTGGTTCTCCAGGGGGCGTACGGCTACACCTTC. It is translated as CASSPQKVVLQGAYGYTF. The full variable domain, in which reference TRBV18 and TRBJ1-2 provide the parts outside the CDR3, is NAGVMQNPRHLVRRRGQEARLRCSPMKGHSHVYWYRQLPEEGLKFMVYLQKENIIDESGMPKERFSAEFPKEGPSILRIQQVVRGDSAAYFCASSPQKVVLQGAYGYTFGSGTRLTVV.

The V call is TRBV2, the J call TRBJ2-3; D ambiguous. Per the germline V gene, CDR1 is SNHLY and CDR2 is FYNNEI. V was clipped by 6 bases and J by 4 bases, with 5 bases between them. The CDR3 totals 11 residues. CDR3 DNA sequence: TGTGCCAGCAGGGCGGCAGATACGCAGTATTTT. Its protein is CASRAADTQYF.

Details on this clone: A much larger clone sits a single nucleotide away, making a read error possible. Other DNA sequences within the sample encode an identical CDR3. J is TRBJ1-1 and V is TRBV6-5, with D possibly being TRBD1 (5 bases). From germline, CDR1 is MNHEY and CDR2 SVGAGI. The V end lost 0 bases, the J end lost 1 base, and 6 bases lay between the germline ends. This CDR3 has 14 amino acids. Here the CDR3 reads CASSYSGENTEAFF. As DNA, the CDR3 is TGTGCCAGCAGTTACTCAGGGGAGAACACTGAAGCTTTCTTT.